This T cell receptor beta chain was identified in a study of glioma-infiltrating T cells after dendritic cell vaccination. Whole-study context: Autologous tumor lysate-pulsed dendritic cell vaccination was given between 2003 and 2012.

Libraries were prepared by immunoSEQ multiplex PCR; TCRdb keeps only in-frame clonotypes and omits some of them. The table shows more than 60,000 clones, with 82% occurring only once. Sequencing used blood, obtained before dendritic cell vaccination. The TCR comes from a human donor with glioblastoma.

This CDR3 is CASSLRAGTAGYNEQFF. The CDR3 DNA sequence: TGTGCCAGCAGTTTAAGAGCGGGGACCGCGGGGTACAATGAGCAGTTCTTC. J is TRBJ2-1 and V is TRBV27; 7 bases map to TRBD2. Germline V gene lookup returns CDR1 MNHEY and CDR2 SMNVEV (reference sequence). The CDR3 is made up of 17 amino acids. V was clipped by 2 bases and J by 4 bases; unmatched bases: 11.